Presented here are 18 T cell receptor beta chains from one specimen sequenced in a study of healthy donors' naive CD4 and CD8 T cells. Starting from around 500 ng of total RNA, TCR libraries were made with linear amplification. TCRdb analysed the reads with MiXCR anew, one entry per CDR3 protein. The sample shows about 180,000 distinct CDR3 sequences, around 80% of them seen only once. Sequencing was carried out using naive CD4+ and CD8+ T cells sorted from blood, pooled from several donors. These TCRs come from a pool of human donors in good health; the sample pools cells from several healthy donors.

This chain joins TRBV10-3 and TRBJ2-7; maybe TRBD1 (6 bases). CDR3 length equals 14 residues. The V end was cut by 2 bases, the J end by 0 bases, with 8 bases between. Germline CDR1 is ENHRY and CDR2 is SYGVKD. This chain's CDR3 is CAISELDSSYEQYF. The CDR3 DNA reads TGTGCCATCAGTGAGCTGGACAGCTCCTACGAGCAGTACTTC.

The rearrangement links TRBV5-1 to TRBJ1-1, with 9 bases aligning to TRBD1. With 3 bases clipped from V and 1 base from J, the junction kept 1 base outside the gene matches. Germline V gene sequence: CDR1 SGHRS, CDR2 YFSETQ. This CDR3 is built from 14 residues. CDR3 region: CASSSDRGNTEAFF. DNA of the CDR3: TGCGCCAGCAGCTCGGACAGGGGGAACACTGAAGCTTTCTTT.

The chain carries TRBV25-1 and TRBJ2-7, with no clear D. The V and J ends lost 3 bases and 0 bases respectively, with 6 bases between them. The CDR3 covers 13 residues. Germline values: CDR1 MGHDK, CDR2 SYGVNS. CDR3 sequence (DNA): TGTGCCAGCAGTGATGCGGACTCCTACGAGCAGTACTTC. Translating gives CASSDADSYEQYF.

This chain's CDR3 is CSVGPPGLAGGPKDNEQFF. CDR3 nucleotides: TGCAGCGTTGGCCCTCCGGGACTAGCGGGAGGGCCGAAAGACAATGAGCAGTTCTTC. The chain combines TRBV29-1 with TRBJ2-1; TRBD2 matches 16 bases. This CDR3 contains 19 residues. V lost 4 bases to trimming and J lost 5 bases; unmatched junction nucleotides: 14. CDR1 is SQVTM, CDR2 ANQGSEA, per germline.

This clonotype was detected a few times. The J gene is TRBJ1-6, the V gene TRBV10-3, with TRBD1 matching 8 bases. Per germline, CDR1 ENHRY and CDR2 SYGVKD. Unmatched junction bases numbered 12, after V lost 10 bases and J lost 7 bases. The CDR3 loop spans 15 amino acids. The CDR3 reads CATLSGGLGNSPLHF. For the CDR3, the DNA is TGTGCCACCCTATCAGGGGGCCTCGGGAATTCACCCCTCCACTTT.

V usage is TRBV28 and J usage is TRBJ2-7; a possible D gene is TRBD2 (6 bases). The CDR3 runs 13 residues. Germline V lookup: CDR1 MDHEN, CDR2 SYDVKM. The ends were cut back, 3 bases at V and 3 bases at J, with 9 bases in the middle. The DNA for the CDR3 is TGTGCCAGCAGTTTCGGAGGGAACTACGAGCAGTACGTC. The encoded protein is CASSFGGNYEQYV.

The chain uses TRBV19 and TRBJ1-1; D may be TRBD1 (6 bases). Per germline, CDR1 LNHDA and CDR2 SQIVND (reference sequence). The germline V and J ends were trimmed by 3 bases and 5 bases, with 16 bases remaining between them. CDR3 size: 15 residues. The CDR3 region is CASSMGTGAKTEAFF. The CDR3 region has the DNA TGTGCCAGTAGTATGGGCACGGGGGCGAAGACTGAAGCTTTCTTT.

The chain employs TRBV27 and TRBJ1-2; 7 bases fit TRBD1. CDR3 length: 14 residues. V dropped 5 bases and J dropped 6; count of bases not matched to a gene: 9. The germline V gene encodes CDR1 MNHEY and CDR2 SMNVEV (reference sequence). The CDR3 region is CASSEKGAVDGYTF. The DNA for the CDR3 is TGTGCCAGCAGTGAGAAGGGGGCAGTTGATGGCTACACCTTC.

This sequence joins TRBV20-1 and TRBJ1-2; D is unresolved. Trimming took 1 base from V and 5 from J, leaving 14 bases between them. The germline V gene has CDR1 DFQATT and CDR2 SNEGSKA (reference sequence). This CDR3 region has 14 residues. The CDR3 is CSARADGTLYGYTF. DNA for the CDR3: TGCAGTGCTAGAGCCGACGGAACCCTATATGGCTACACCTTC.

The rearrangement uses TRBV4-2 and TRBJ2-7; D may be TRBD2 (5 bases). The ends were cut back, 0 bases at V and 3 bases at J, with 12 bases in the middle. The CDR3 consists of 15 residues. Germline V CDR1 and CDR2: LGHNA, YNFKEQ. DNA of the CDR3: TGTGCCAGCAGCCAAGAGGAGGTTGCGGGCTACGAGCAGTACTTC. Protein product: CASSQEEVAGYEQYF.

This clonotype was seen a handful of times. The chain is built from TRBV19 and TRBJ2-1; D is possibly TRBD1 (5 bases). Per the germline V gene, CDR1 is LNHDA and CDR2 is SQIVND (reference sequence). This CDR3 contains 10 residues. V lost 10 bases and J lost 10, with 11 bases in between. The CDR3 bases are TGTGCCACCGAGAAGGGGGAGCAGTTCTTC. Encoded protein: CATEKGEQFF.

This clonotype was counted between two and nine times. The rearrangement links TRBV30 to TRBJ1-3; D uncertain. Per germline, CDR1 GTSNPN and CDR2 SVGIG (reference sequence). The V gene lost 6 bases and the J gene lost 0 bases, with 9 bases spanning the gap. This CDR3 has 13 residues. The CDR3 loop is CACTQSSGNTIYF. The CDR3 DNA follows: TGTGCCTGTACACAGAGCTCTGGAAACACCATATATTTT.

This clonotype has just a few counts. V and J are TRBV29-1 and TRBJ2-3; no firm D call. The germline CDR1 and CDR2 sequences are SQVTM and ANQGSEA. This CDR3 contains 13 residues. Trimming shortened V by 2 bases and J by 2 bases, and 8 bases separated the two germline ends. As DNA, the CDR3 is TGCAGCGTTGAACCGCCAAACACAGATACGCAGTATTTT. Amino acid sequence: CSVEPPNTDTQYF.

The CDR3 protein is CSVNRLAGGSEQYF. For the CDR3, the DNA is TGCAGCGTTAATAGACTAGCGGGAGGGAGCGAGCAGTACTTC. The chain couples TRBV29-1 to TRBJ2-7, with 14 bases identical to TRBD2. The CDR3 totals 14 residues. The germline gives CDR1 SQVTM, CDR2 ANQGSEA. The V segment lost 5 bases and the J segment 6 bases; nucleotides outside the gene matches: 6.

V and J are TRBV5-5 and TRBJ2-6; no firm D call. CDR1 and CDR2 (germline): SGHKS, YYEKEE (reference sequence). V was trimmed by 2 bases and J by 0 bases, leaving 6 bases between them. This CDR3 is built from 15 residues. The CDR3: CASSFDGSGANVLTF. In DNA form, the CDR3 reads TGTGCCAGCAGCTTTGACGGCTCTGGGGCCAACGTCCTGACTTTC.

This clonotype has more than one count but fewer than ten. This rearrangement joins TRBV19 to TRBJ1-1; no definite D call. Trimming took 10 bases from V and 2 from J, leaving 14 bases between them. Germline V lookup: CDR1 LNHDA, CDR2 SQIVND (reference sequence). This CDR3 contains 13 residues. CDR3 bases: TGTGCCACCTCACATGGGCGAAACACTGAAGCTTTCTTT. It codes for CATSHGRNTEAFF.

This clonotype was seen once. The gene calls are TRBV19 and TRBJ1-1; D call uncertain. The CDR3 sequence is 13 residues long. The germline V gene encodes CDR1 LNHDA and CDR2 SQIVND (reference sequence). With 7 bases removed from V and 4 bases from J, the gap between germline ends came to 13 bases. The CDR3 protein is CASTPEISTEAFF. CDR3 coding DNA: TGTGCCAGTACCCCGGAGATTAGCACTGAAGCTTTCTTT.

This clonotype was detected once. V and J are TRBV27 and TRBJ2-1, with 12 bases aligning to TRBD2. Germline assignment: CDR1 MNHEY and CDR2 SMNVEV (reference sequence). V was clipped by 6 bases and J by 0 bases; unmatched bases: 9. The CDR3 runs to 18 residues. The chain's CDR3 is CASSRLAGAPSSYNEQFF. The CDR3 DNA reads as TGTGCCAGCAGCCGACTAGCGGGAGCGCCCAGCTCCTACAATGAGCAGTTCTTC.